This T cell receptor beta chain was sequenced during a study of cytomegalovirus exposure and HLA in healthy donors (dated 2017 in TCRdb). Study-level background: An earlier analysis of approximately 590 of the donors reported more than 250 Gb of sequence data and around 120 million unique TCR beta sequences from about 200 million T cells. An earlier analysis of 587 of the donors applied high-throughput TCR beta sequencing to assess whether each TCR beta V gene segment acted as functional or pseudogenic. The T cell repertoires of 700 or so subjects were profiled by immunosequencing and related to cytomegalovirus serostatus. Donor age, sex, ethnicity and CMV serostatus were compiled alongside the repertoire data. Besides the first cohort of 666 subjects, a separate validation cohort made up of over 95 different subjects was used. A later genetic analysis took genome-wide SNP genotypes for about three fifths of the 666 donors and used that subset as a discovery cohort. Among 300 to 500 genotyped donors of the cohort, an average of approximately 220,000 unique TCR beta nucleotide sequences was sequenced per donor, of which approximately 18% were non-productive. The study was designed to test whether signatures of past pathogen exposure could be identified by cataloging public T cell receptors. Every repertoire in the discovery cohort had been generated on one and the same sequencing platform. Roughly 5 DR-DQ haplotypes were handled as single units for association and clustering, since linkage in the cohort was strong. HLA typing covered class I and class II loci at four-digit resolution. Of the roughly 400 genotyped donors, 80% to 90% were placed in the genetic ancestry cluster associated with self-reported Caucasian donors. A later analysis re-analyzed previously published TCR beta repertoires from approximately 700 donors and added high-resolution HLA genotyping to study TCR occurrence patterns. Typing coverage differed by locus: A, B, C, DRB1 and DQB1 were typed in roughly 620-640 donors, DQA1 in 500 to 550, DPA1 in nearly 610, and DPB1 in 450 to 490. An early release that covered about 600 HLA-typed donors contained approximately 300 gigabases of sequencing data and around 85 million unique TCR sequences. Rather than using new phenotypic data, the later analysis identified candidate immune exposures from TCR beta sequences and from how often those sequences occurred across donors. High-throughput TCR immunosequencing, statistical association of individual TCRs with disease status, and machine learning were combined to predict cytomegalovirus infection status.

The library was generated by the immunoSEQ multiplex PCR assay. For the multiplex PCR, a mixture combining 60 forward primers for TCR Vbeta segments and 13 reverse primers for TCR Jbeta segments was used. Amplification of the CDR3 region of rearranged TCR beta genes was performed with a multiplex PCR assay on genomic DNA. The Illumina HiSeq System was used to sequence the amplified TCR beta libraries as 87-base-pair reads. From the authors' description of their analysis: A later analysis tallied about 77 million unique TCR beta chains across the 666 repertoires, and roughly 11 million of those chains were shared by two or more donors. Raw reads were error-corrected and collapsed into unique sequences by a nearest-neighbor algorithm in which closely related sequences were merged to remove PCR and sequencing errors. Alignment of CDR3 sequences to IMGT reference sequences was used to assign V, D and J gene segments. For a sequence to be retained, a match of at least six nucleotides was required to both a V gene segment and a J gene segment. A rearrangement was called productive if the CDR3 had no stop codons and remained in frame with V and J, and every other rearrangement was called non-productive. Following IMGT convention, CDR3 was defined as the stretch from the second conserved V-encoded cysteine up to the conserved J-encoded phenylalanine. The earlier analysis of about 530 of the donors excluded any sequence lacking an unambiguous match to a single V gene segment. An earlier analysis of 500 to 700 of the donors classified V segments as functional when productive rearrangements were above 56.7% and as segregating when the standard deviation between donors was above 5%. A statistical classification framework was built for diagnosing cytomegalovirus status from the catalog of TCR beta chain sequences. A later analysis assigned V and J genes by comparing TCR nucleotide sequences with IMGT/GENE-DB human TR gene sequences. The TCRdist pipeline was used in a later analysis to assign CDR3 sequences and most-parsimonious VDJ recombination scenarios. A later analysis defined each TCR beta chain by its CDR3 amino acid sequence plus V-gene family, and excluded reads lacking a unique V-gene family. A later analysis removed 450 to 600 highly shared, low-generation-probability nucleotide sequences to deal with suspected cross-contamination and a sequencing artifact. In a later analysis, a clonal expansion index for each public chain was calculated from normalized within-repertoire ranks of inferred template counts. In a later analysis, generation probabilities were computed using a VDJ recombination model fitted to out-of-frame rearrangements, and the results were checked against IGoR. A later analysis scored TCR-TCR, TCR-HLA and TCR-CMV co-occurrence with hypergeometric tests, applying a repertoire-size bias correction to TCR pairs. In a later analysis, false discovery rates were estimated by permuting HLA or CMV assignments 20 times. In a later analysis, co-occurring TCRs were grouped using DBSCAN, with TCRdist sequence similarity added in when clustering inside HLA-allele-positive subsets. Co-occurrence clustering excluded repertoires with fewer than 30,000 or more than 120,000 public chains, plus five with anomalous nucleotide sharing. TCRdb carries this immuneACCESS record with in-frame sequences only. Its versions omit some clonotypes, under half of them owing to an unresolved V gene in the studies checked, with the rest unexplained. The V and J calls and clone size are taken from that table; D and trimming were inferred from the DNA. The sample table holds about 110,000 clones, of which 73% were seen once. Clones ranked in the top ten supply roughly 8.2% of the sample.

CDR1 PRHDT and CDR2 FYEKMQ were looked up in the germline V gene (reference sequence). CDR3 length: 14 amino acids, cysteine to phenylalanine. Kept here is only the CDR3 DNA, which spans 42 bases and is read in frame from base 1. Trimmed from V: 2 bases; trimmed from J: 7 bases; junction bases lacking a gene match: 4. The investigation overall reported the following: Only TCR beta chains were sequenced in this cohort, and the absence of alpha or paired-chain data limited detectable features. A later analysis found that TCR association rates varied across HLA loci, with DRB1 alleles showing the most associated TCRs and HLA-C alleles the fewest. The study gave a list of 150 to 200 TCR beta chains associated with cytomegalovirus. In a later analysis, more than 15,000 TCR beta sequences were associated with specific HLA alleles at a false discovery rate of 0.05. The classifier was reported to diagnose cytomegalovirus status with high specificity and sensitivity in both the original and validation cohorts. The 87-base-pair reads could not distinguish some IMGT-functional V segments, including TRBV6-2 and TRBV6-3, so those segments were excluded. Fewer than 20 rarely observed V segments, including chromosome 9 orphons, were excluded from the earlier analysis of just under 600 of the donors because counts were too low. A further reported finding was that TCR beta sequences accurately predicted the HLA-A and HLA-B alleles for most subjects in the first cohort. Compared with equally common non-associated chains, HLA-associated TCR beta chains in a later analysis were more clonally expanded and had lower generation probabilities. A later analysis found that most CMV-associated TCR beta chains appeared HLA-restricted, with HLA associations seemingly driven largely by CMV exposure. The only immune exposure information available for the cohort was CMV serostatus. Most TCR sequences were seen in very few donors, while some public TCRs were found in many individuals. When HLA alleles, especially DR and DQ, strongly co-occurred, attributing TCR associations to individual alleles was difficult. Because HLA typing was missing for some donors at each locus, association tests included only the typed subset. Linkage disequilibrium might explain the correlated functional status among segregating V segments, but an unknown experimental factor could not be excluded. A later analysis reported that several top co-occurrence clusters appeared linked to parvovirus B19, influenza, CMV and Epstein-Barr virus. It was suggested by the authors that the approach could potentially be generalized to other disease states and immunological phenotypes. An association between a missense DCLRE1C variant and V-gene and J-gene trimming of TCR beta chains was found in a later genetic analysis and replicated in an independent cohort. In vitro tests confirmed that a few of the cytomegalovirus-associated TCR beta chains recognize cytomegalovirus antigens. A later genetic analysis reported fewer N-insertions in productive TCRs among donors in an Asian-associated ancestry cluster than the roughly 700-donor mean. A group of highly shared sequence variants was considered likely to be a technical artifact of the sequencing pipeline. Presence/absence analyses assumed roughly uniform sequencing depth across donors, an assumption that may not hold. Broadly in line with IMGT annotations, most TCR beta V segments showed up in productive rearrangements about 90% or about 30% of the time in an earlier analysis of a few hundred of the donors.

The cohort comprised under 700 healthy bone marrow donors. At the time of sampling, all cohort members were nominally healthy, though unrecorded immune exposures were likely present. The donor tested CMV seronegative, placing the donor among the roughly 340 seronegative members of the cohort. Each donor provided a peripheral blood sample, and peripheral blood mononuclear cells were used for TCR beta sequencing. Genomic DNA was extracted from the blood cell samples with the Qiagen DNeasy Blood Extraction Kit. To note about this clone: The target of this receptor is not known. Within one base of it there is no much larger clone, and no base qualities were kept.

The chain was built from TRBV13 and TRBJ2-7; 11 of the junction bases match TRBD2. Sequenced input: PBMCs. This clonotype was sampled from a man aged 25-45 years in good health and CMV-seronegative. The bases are TGTGCCAGCAGCTTAAAGTTAGCGGGAGGGGAGCAGTACTTC. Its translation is CASSLKLAGGEQYF.